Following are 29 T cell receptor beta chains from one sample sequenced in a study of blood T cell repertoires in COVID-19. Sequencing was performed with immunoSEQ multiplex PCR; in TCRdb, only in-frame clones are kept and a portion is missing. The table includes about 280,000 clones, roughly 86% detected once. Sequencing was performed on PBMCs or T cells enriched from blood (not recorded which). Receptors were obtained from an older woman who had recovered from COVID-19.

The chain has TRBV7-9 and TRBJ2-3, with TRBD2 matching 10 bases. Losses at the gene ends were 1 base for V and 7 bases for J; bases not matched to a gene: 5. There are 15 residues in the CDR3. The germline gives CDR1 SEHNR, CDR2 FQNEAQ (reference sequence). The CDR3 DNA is TGTGCCAGCAGCTTAGAAACTAGCGGGGCCTATACGCAGTATTTT. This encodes CASSLETSGAYTQYF.

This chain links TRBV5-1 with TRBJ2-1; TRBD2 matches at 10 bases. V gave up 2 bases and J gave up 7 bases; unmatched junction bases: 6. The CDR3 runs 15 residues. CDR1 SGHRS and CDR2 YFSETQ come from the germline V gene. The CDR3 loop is CASSFQRGGGNEQFF. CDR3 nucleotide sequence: TGCGCCAGCAGCTTTCAGCGGGGGGGCGGAAATGAGCAGTTCTTC.

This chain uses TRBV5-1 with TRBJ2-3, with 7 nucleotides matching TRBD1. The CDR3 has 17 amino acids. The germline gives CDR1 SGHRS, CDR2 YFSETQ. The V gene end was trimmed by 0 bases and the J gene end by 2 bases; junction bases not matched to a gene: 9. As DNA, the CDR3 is TGCGCCAGCAGCTTGGGTCCGAGACAGGGTGTCACAGATACGCAGTATTTT. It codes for CASSLGPRQGVTDTQYF. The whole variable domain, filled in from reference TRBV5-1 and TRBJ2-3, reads KAGVTQTPRYLIKTRGQQVTLSCSPISGHRSVSWYQQTPGQGLQFLFEYFSETQRNKGNFPGRFSGRQFSNSRSEMNVSTLELGDSALYLCASSLGPRQGVTDTQYFGPGTRLTVL.

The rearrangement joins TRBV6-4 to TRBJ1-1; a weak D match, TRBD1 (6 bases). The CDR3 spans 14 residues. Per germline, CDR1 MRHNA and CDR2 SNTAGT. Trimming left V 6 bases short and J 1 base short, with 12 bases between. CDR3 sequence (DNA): TGTGCCAGCAGGCCGGGACACCAGAACACTGAAGCTTTCTTT. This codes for CASRPGHQNTEAFF.

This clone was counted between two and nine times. In DNA, the CDR3 is TGTGCCTGGAATCGCAGGGGGGACCAGCCCCAGCATTTT. It translates to CAWNRRGDQPQHF. The genes are TRBV30 and TRBJ1-5; 7 nucleotides line up with TRBD1. The length of the CDR3 is 13 residues. Unmatched junction bases numbered 7, after V lost 4 bases and J lost 7 bases. CDR1 and CDR2 from the germline V gene are GTSNPN and SVGIG (reference sequence).

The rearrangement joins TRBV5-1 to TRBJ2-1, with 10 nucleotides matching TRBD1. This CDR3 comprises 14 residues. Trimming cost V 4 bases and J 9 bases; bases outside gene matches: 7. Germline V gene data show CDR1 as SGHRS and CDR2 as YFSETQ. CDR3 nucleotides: TGCGCCAGCAGCCCCCGACAGGGGGCGGCTGAGCAGTTCTTC. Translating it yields CASSPRQGAAEQFF.

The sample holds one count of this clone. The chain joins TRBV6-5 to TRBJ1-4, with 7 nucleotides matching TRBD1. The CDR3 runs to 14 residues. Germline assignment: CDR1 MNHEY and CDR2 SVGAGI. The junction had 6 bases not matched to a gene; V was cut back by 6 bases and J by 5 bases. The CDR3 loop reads CASRGQVHNEKLFF. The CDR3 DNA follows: TGTGCCAGCAGAGGACAGGTTCACAATGAAAAACTGTTTTTT.

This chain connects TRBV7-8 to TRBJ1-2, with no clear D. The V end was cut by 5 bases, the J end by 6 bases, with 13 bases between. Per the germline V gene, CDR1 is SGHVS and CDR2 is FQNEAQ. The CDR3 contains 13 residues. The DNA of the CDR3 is TGTGCCAGCAGCCCGGGGTCGGTCCATGGCTACACCTTC. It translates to CASSPGSVHGYTF.

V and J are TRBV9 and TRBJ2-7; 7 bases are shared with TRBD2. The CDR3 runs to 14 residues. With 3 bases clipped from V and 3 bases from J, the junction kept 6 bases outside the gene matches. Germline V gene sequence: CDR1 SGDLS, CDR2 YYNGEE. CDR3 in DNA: TGTGCCAGCAGCGCCGGAGGACTAGACTACGAGCAGTACTTC. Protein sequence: CASSAGGLDYEQYF.

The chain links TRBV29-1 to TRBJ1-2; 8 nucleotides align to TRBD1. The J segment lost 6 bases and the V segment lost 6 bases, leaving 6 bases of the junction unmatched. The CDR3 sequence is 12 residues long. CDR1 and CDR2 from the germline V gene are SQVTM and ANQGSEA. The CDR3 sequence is CSVPDRADGYTF. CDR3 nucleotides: TGCAGCGTGCCGGACAGGGCAGATGGCTACACCTTC.

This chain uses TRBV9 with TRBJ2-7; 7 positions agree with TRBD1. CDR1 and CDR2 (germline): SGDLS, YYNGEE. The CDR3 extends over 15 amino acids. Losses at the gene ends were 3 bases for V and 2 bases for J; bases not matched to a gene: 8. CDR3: CASSATGTATYEQYF. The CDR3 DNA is TGTGCCAGCAGCGCAACCGGGACAGCAACCTACGAGCAGTACTTC. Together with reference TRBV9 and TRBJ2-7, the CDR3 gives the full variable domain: DSGVTQTPKHLITATGQRVTLRCSPRSGDLSVYWYQQSLDQGLQFLIQYYNGEERAKGNILERFSAQQFPDLHSELNLSSLELGDSALYFCASSATGTATYEQYFGPGTRLTVT.

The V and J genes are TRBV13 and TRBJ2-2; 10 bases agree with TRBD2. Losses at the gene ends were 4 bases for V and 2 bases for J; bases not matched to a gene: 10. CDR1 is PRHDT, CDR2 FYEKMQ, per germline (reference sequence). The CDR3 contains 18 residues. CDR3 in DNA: TGTGCCAGCAGCTGGACATCTCTAGCGGGAGTTAACACCGGGGAGCTGTTTTTT. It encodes CASSWTSLAGVNTGELFF.

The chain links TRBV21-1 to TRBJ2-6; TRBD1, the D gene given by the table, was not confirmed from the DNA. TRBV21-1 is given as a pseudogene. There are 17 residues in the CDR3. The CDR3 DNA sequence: TGTGCCAGCAGTAGACAGGATTTTATATCTGGGGCCAACGTCCTGACTTTC. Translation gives CASSRQDFISGANVLTF.

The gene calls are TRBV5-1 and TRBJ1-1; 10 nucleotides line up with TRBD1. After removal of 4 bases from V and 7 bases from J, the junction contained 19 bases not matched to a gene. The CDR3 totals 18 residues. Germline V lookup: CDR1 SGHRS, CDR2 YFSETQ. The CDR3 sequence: CASSRRQGAVDVRNEAFF. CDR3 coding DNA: TGCGCCAGCAGCCGAAGACAGGGGGCGGTGGACGTAAGGAATGAAGCTTTCTTT.

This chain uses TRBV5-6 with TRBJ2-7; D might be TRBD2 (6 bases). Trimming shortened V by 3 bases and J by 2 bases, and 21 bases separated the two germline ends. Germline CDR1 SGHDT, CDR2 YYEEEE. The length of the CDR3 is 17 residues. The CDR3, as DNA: TGTGCCAGCAGCTCAGTTGCCTACCTTAGCGGAACCTACGAGCAGTACTTC. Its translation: CASSSVAYLSGTYEQYF.

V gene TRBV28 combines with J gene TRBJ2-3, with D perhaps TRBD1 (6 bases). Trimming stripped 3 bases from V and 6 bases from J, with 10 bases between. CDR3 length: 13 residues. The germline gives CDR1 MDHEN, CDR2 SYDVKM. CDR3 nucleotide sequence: TGTGCCAGCAGTTTTTCAGGGGTGGATACGCAGTATTTT. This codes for CASSFSGVDTQYF.

Written as DNA, the CDR3 is TGTGCCAGTACCCCATCGGGATACACAGATACGCAGTATTTT. It codes for CASTPSGYTDTQYF. The J gene is TRBJ2-3, the V gene TRBV19; weak D call: TRBD2 (5 bases). Trimming removed 7 bases from V and 2 bases from J, with 13 bases in between. The CDR3 contains 14 residues. Germline V gene sequence: CDR1 LNHDA, CDR2 SQIVND (reference sequence).

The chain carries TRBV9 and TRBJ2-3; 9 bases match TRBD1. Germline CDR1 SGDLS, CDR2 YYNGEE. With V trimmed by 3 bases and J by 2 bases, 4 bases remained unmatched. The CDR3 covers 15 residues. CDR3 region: CASSAGTGFTDTQYF. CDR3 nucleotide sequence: TGTGCCAGCAGCGCGGGGACAGGGTTCACAGATACGCAGTATTTT.

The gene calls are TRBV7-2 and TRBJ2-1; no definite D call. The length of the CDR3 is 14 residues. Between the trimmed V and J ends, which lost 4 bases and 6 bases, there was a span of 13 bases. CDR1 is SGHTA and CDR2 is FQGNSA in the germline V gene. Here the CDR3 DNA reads TGTGCCAGCAGCTCTCAGACTGGCTCCAATGAGCAGTTCTTC. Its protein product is CASSSQTGSNEQFF.

CDR3 bases: TGTGCCAGCAGTTACTCGATACCGGTGAACACTGAAGCTTTCTTT. Translation gives CASSYSIPVNTEAFF. V usage is TRBV6-5 and J usage is TRBJ1-1; D is uncertain. From germline, CDR1 is MNHEY and CDR2 SVGAGI. Trimming pared 0 bases from V and 0 bases from J, leaving 8 bases between. The CDR3 has 15 residues.

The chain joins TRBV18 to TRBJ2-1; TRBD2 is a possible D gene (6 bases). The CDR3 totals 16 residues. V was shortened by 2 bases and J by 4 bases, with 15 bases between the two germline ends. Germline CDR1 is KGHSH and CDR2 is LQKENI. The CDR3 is CASSPTGSGHYNEQFF. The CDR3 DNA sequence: TGTGCCAGCTCACCAACGGGTAGCGGACATTACAATGAGCAGTTCTTC.

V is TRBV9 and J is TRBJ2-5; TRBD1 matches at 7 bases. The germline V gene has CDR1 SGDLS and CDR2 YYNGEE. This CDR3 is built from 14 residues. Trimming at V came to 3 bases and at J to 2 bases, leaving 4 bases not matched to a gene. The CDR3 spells CASSGGTVQETQYF. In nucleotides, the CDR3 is TGTGCCAGCAGCGGGGGGACAGTACAAGAGACCCAGTACTTC.

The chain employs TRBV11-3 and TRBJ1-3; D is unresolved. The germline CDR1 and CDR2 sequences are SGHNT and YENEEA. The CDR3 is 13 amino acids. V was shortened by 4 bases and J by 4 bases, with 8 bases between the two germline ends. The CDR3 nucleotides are TGTGCCAGCAGCTCCCTCCCCGGAAACACCATATATTTT. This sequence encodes CASSSLPGNTIYF.

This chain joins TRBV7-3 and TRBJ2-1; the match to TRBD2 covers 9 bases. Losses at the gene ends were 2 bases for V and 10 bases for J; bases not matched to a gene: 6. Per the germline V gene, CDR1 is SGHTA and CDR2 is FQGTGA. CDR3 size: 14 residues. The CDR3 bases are TGTGCCAGCAGCTTACAAGCGGGAGGTGGAGAGCAGTTCTTC. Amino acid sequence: CASSLQAGGGEQFF.

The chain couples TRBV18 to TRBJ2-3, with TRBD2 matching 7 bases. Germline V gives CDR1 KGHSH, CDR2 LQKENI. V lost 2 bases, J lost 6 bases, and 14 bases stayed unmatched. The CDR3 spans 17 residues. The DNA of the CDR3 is TGTGCCAGCTCACCAAGCCTCGGCGGGAGTGGGAGGGATACGCAGTATTTT. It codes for CASSPSLGGSGRDTQYF.

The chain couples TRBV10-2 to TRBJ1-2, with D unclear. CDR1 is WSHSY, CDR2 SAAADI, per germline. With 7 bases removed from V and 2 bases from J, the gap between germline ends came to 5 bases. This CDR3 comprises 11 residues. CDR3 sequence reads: CASNNNYGYTF. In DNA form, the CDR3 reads TGCGCCAGCAACAACAACTATGGCTACACCTTC.

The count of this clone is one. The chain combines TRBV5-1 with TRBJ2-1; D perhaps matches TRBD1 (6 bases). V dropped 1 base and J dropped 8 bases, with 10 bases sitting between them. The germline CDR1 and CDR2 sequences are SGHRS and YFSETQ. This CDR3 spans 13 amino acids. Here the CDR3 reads CASSLRSGDEQFF. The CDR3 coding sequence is TGCGCCAGCAGCTTGCGATCAGGGGATGAGCAGTTCTTC.

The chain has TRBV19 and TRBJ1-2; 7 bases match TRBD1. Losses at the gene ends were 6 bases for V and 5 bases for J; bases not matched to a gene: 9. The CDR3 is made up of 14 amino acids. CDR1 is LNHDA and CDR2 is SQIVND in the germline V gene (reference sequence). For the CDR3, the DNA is TGTGCCAGTAGAGACCAGGGGGACCGATATGGCTACACCTTC. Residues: CASRDQGDRYGYTF.

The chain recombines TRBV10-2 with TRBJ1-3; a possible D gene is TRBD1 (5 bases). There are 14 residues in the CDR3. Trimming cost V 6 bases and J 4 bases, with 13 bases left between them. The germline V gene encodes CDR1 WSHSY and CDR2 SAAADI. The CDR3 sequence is CASRAVAGGNTIYF. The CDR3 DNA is TGCGCCAGCAGAGCTGTGGCAGGGGGAAACACCATATATTTT.